These 16 T cell receptor beta chains share one sample of origin, sequenced in a study of blood T cells in healthy people across ages. A sample-barcoded 5' primer and a J-beta primer mix were used in a second PCR of about 6 to 12 cycles. TCRdb re-called the 5' RACE reads with MiXCR, one entry per CDR3 protein. The repertoire holds around 620,000 distinct CDR3 sequences, 27% seen once, with approximately 17% in the top ten. Sequences were obtained from blood. Source of these receptors: a woman in her 70s in good health.

This sequence joins TRBV3-1 and TRBJ2-7, with D unresolved. The V and J ends lost 1 base and 5 bases respectively, with 3 bases between them. The CDR3 runs 11 residues. Germline V gene lookup returns CDR1 LGHDT and CDR2 YNNKEL (reference sequence). The CDR3 protein is CASSQAHEQYF. The CDR3, as DNA: TGTGCCAGCAGCCAAGCTCACGAGCAGTACTTC.

This clonotype has more than one count but fewer than ten. V gene TRBV20-1 combines with J gene TRBJ2-7; 8 bases are shared with TRBD1. CDR3 length: 15 amino acids. With 0 bases clipped from V and 5 bases from J, the junction kept 9 bases outside the gene matches. CDR1 is DFQATT, CDR2 SNEGSKA, per germline (reference sequence). The CDR3 DNA reads as TGCAGTGCTAGAGAACCCCGGACAGGGAGCAACGAGCAGTACTTC. This sequence encodes CSAREPRTGSNEQYF.

The chain has TRBV7-3 and TRBJ2-1; 14 bases are shared with TRBD2. The CDR3 runs to 15 residues. Germline CDR1 and CDR2: SGHTA and FQGTGA. Losses at the gene ends were 5 bases for V and 10 bases for J; bases not matched to a gene: 7. CDR3 residues: CASSLGLAGEREQFF. In DNA, the CDR3 is TGTGCCAGCAGCCTGGGACTAGCGGGGGAACGGGAGCAGTTCTTC.

The V call is TRBV4-1, the J call TRBJ2-5; perhaps TRBD2 as D (5 bases). The CDR3 has 15 residues. The germline V gene encodes CDR1 MGHRA and CDR2 YSYEKL. Trimming pared 0 bases from V and 2 bases from J, leaving 10 bases between. The CDR3 region is CASSQESRAQETQYF. As DNA, the CDR3 is TGCGCCAGCAGCCAAGAGTCGAGGGCTCAAGAGACCCAGTACTTC.

This clonotype has a handful of counts. The V and J genes are TRBV20-1 and TRBJ1-6; unclear D gene. V dropped 3 bases and J dropped 1 base, with 13 bases sitting between them. This CDR3 has 16 residues. Germline values: CDR1 DFQATT, CDR2 SNEGSKA (reference sequence). The CDR3 coding sequence is TGCAGTGCTAGGATCCGGGGTGGATCCTATAATTCACCCCTCCACTTT. Translating gives CSARIRGGSYNSPLHF.

A few counts support this clonotype. J is TRBJ1-1 and V is TRBV6-5, with D unresolved. V lost 5 bases and J 6 bases, leaving 13 bases between the germline ends. Germline loops: CDR1 MNHEY, CDR2 SVGAGI. CDR3 length: 13 amino acids. The CDR3 DNA sequence: TGTGCCAGCAGTCCCCAAGGAGGTGCTGAAGCTTTCTTT. It is translated as CASSPQGGAEAFF.

J is TRBJ2-2 and V is TRBV7-9, with D perhaps matching TRBD2 (5 bases). Trimming pared 3 bases from V and 4 bases from J, leaving 15 bases between. Looked up from germline, CDR1 is SEHNR and CDR2 is FQNEAQ (reference sequence). This CDR3 region has 16 residues. DNA for the CDR3: TGTGCCAGCAGCTTCTATGGGAGCGACACCACCGGGGAGCTGTTTTTT. It codes for CASSFYGSDTTGELFF.

This clonotype is medium-sized in the sample. The chain employs TRBV7-9 and TRBJ1-4, with D uncertain. V lost 3 bases and J lost 0, with 8 bases in between. This CDR3 is 15 amino acids long. CDR1 is SEHNR, CDR2 FQNEAQ, per germline (reference sequence). The CDR3 coding sequence is TGTGCCAGCAGCTTCCCTTCTACAACTAATGAAAAACTGTTTTTT. It yields the protein CASSFPSTTNEKLFF.

J is TRBJ2-7 and V is TRBV7-9; either TRBD1 or TRBD2 may fit D (5 bases each). CDR1 is SEHNR, CDR2 FQNEAQ, per germline (reference sequence). Trimming took 0 bases from V and 1 from J, leaving 10 bases between them. The CDR3 extends over 15 amino acids. CDR3 sequence (DNA): TGTGCCAGCAGCTTAGCTTCGGGGCTGTCCTACGAGCAGTACTTC. Protein sequence: CASSLASGLSYEQYF.

The chain employs TRBV4-3 and TRBJ1-2; no definite D call. The CDR3 runs to 13 residues. Between the trimmed V and J ends, which lost 0 bases and 6 bases, there was a span of 8 bases. Germline V gene sequence: CDR1 LGHNA, CDR2 YSLEER. CDR3 in DNA: TGCGCCAGCAGCCAAGAGCGAAGGGATGGCTACACCTTC. It specifies CASSQERRDGYTF.

V gene TRBV4-3 combines with J gene TRBJ2-2, with TRBD2 matching over 7 bases. V lost 0 bases and J lost 2; bases outside the gene matches: 6. Germline CDR1 reads LGHNA; CDR2 reads YSLEER. The CDR3 extends over 17 amino acids. In DNA, the CDR3 is TGCGCCAGCAGCCAAGATCTTGGCGGGGGAAACACCGGGGAGCTGTTTTTT. As protein: CASSQDLGGGNTGELFF.

The genes are TRBV7-8 and TRBJ2-5, with D unclear. Trimming left V 6 bases short and J 5 bases short, with 10 bases between. CDR3 size: 12 residues. Per the germline V gene, CDR1 is SGHVS and CDR2 is FQNEAQ. Here the CDR3 DNA reads TGTGCCAGCAGACGGTCCTGGGAGACCCAGTACTTC. It encodes CASRRSWETQYF.

This clonotype has a handful of counts. This chain connects TRBV28 to TRBJ1-5; the D gene is possibly TRBD1 (6 bases). The CDR3 runs to 14 residues. V was shortened by 6 bases and J by 1 base, with 10 bases between the two germline ends. The germline gives CDR1 MDHEN, CDR2 SYDVKM. CDR3 sequence reads: CASRETGSNQPQHF. CDR3 nucleotide sequence: TGTGCCAGCAGGGAGACAGGAAGCAATCAGCCCCAGCATTTT.

The chain employs TRBV6-6 and TRBJ1-2, with TRBD1 identical over 7 bases. The CDR3 totals 14 residues. The V gene's germline CDR1 is MNHNY and CDR2 SVGAGI (reference sequence). V lost 2 bases, J lost 4 bases, and 4 bases stayed unmatched. DNA of the CDR3: TGTGCCAGCAGTTACAAGGCAGGGGGCTATGGCTACACCTTC. It encodes CASSYKAGGYGYTF.

This clonotype was seen more than once but under ten times. This chain links TRBV27 with TRBJ2-7; the D gene is possibly TRBD1 (5 bases). The V gene's germline CDR1 is MNHEY and CDR2 SMNVEV (reference sequence). This CDR3 is 17 amino acids long. Trimming shortened V by 7 bases and J by 3 bases, and 25 bases separated the two germline ends. CDR3 coding DNA: TGTGCCAGCAAGGTTCTCTTCAGGGATCGCCTCGTCTACGAGCAGTACTTC. Translation gives CASKVLFRDRLVYEQYF.

This clonotype was seen more than once but under ten times. The chain has TRBV30 and TRBJ1-2; TRBD1 might be the D (5 bases). The CDR3 runs 15 residues. CDR1 is GTSNPN and CDR2 is SVGIG in the germline V gene (reference sequence). V was cut by 0 bases and J by 6 bases, with 17 bases left in between. The CDR3 DNA follows: TGTGCCTGGAGTGTACATCAGGGCCTCAGTGATGGCTACACCTTC. Translated: CAWSVHQGLSDGYTF.